These T cell receptor beta chains were read from a single sample in a study of cytomegalovirus exposure and HLA in healthy donors. The repertoire was sequenced with immunoSEQ multiplex PCR; TCRdb's copy has only in-frame clones and lacks some. This table has roughly 260,000 clones, approximately 84% appearing once. What was sequenced was PBMCs. These receptors were obtained from a woman aged 40 to 49 in good health and CMV-seropositive. The CDR3 runs from the conserved cysteine through the conserved F or W. A D gene is named only where the DNA matches it firmly. Part of the rows lack a size; the others show once, few, many or a class for expanded clones.

>few|TRBV6-4|TRBJ2-3|TRBD2
TGTGCCAGCAGTGAAGGGACTAGCGAGACAGATACGCAGTATTTT
CASSEGTSETDTQYF
>-|TRBV27|TRBJ2-1|TRBD2
TGTGCCAGCAGTTATAGCGGGAATTACAATGAGCAGTTCTTC
CASSYSGNYNEQFF
>-|TRBV29-1|TRBJ1-2|-
TGCAGCGTCCAATCTTTTGGGACATTCTATGGCTACACCTTC
CSVQSFGTFYGYTF
>-|TRBV7-2|TRBJ1-1|-
TGTGCCAGCAGCTTGAGGGAGAACACTGAAGCTTTCTTT
CASSLRENTEAFF
>-|TRBV9|TRBJ1-3|TRBD1
TGTGCCAGCAGCGTAGGACAGGGGGGCTCTGGAAACACCATATATTTT
CASSVGQGGSGNTIYF
>-|TRBV5-1|TRBJ1-4|-
TGCGCCAGCAGCTCCCTACTTTGGGGCAGGGCCCGACACGAAAAACTGTTTTTT
CASSSLLWGRARHEKLFF
>-|TRBV28|TRBJ2-7|-
TGTGCCAGCAGTTCCCGAGCGGGTGTCCCCTCCTACGAGCAGTACTTC
CASSSRAGVPSYEQYF
>-|TRBV28|TRBJ2-7|-
TGTGCCAGCAGTCCCATGACCCTCTCGAAGGGGGAGGGCCTCTTC
CASSPMTLSKGEGLF
>-|TRBV14|TRBJ2-1|TRBD1
TGTGCCAGCAGCCATCCATACAGGGGGCTCCTAGGTGAGCAGTTCTTC
CASSHPYRGLLGEQFF
>-|TRBV4-2|TRBJ1-4|-
TGTGCCAGCAGCTCCCGACAGGCGATTAATGAAAAACTGTTTTTT
CASSSRQAINEKLFF
>-|TRBV19|TRBJ1-3|TRBD1
TGTGCCAGTACCGACCCCCCAGGGGGCGGAGGAAACACCATATATTTT
CASTDPPGGGGNTIYF
>-|TRBV27|TRBJ2-1|TRBD2
TGTGCCAGCAGTATTAGCGGGAACGGTAATGAGCAGTTCTTC
CASSISGNGNEQFF
>-|TRBV2|TRBJ2-1|-
TGTGCCAGCAGTGACCAGCGCAATGAGCAGTTCTTC
CASSDQRNEQFF
>few|TRBV14|TRBJ2-7|TRBD2
TGTGCCAGCAGCCAAGATTCTGGGGACAGTACACCTACTAGCGGGAGGAGTTATTCCGAGCAGTACTTC
CASSQDSGDSTPTSGRSYSEQYF
>few|TRBV7-9|TRBJ2-1|TRBD2
TGTGCCAGCAAGCTAGCGGGACTAAAGGGCTTATACAATGAGCAGTTCTTC
CASKLAGLKGLYNEQFF
>-|TRBV2|TRBJ2-7|TRBD2
TGTGCCAGCAGCCTAGCGGCCAGCTCCTACGAGCAGTACTTC
CASSLAASSYEQYF
>-|TRBV18|TRBJ2-3|-
TGTGCCAGCTCACCACCGGGCTCAAAAACTAGGTTCCCAGATACGCAGTATTTT
CASSPPGSKTRFPDTQYF
>-|TRBV6-5|TRBJ2-7|TRBD2
TGTGCCAGCAGTTACTCACCCGGCGGGAGAACCTACGAGCAGTACTTC
CASSYSPGGRTYEQYF
>-|TRBV7-9|TRBJ1-1|TRBD1
TGTTCCAGCAGCCCCCTCGGGACAGGTCACACTGAAGCTTTCTTT
CSSSPLGTGHTEAFF
>once|TRBV6-5|TRBJ2-4|TRBD1
TGTGCCAGCAGCCGACAGGGAGAGGGCAAAAACATTCAGTACTTC
CASSRQGEGKNIQYF
>-|TRBV4-3|TRBJ2-7|TRBD2
TGCGCCAGCAGCCAAGAAGCGGGGCGGGGTTACGAGCAGTACTTC
CASSQEAGRGYEQYF
>-|TRBV7-9|TRBJ2-7|-
TGTGCCAGCAGTCGGCTGGGGCAGGGGTTAGTATACGAGCAGTACTTC
CASSRLGQGLVYEQYF
>-|TRBV19|TRBJ2-2|TRBD2
TGTGCCAGTAATAGCGGGAGGAACACCGGGGAGCTGTTTTTT
CASNSGRNTGELFF
>few|TRBV18|TRBJ1-2|TRBD1
TGTGCCAGCTCACTACAGGACAGGCTCTATGGCTACACCTTC
CASSLQDRLYGYTF
>-|TRBV4-2|TRBJ2-1|TRBD2
TGTGCCAGCAGCCAAGCGGGAGGGCCCGACAATGAGCAGTTCTTC
CASSQAGGPDNEQFF